This T cell receptor beta chain was captured in a study of radiotherapy plus CTLA-4 blockade in lung cancer. Patients with chemo-refractory metastatic non-small-cell lung cancer received focal radiation plus CTLA-4 blockade with ipilimumab. Deletions cut 3 bases from V and 1 base from J, with 9 bases between. This CDR3 contains 14 residues. Germline V gives CDR1 KGHSH, CDR2 LQKENI. Broader study findings: In blood, after radiotherapy plus ipilimumab, tumor-derived TCR clones expanded.

To note about this clone: What it binds is unknown.

Sequencing used immunoSEQ multiplex PCR; TCRdb keeps in-frame clones, though not all of them. The sample lists approximately 82,000 clones, about 85% seen once, with approximately 14% in the top ten. The sequencing here drew on peripheral blood, taken from a patient treated with radiotherapy plus ipilimumab. This chain uses TRBV18 with TRBJ2-5; D may be TRBD1 (6 bases). The sequence was collected from a human donor with non-small cell lung cancer that progressed on radiotherapy plus ipilimumab. The CDR3 protein is CASSPRGTQETQYF. The CDR3, as DNA: TGTGCCAGCTCACCGAGGGGGACCCAAGAGACCCAGTACTTC.